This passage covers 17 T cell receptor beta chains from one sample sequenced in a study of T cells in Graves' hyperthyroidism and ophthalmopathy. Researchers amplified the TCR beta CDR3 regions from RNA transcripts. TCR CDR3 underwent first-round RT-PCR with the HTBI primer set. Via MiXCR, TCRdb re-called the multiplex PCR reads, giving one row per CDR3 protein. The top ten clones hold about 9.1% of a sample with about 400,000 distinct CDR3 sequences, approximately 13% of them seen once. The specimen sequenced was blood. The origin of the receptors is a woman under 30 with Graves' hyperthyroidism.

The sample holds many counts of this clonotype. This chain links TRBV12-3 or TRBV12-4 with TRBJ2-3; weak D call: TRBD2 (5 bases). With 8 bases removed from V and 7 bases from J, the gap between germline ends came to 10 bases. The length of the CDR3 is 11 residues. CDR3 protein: CASLVAYTQYF. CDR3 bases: TGTGCCAGCTTAGTAGCGTATACGCAGTATTTT.

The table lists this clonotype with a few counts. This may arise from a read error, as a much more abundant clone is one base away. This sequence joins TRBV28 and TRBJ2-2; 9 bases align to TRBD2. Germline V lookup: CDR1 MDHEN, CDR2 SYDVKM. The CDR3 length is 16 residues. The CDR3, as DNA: TGTGCCAGCAGTGCCCTTAGCGGGAGAGCCACCGGGGAGCCGTTTTTT. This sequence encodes CASSALSGRATGEPFF.

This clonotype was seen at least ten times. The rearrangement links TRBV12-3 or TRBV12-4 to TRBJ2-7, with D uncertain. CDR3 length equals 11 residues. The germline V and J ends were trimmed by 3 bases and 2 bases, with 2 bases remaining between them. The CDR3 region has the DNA TGTGCCAGCAGTTTCACCTACGAGCAGTACTTC. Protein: CASSFTYEQYF.

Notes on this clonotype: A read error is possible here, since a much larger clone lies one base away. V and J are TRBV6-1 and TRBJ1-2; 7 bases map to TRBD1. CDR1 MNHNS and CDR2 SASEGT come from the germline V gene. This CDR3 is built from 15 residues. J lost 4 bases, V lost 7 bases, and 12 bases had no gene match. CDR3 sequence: CASMGFLGTAYGYTF. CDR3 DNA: TGTGCCAGCATGGGGTTCCTCGGGACAGCCTATGGCTACACCTTC.

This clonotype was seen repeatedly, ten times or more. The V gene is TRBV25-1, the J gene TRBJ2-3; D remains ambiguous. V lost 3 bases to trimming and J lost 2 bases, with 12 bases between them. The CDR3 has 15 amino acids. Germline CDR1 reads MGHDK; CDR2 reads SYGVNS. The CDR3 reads CASSDPSGFTDTQYF. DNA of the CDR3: TGTGCCAGCAGTGACCCGTCTGGCTTCACAGATACGCAGTATTTT.

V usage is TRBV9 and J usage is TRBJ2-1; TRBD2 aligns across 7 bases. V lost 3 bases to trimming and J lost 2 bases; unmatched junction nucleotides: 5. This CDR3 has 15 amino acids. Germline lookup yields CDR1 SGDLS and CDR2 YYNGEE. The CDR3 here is CASSARDYTYNEQFF. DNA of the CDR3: TGTGCCAGCAGCGCCCGGGACTATACCTACAATGAGCAGTTCTTC.

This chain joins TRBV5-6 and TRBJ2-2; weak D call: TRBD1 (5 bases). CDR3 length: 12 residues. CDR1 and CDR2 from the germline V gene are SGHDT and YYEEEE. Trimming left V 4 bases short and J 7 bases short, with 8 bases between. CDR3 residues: CASSKGDGELFF. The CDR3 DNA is TGTGCCAGCAGCAAAGGGGACGGGGAGCTGTTTTTT. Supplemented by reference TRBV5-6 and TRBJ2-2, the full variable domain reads DAGVTQSPTHLIKTRGQQVTLRCSPKSGHDTVSWYQQALGQGPQFIFQYYEEEERQRGNFPDRFSGHQFPNYSSELNVNALLLGDSALYLCASSKGDGELFFGEGSRLTVL.

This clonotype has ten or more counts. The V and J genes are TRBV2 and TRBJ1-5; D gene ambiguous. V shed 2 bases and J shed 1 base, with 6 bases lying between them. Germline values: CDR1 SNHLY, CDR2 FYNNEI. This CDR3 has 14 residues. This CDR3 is CASSEPTSNQPQHF. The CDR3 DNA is TGTGCCAGCAGTGAACCCACCAGCAATCAGCCCCAGCATTTT. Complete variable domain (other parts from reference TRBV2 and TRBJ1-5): EPEVTQTPSHQVTQMGQEVILRCVPISNHLYFYWYRQILGQKVEFLVSFYNNEISEKSEIFDDQFSVERPDGSNFTLKIRSTKLEDSAMYFCASSEPTSNQPQHFGDGTRLSIL.

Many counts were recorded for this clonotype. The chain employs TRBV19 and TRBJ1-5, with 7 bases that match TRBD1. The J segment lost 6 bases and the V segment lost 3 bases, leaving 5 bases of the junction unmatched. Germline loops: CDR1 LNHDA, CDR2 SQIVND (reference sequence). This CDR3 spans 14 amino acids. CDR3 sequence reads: CASSIDRDAQPQHF. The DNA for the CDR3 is TGTGCCAGTAGTATCGACAGGGACGCTCAGCCCCAGCATTTT.

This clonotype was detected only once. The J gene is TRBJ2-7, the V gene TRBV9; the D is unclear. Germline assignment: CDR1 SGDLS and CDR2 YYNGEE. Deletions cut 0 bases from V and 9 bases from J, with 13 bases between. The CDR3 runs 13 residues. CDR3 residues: CASSVELSAPQYF. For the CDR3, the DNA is TGTGCCAGCAGCGTAGAATTGTCGGCGCCGCAGTACTTC. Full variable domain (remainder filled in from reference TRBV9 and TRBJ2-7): DSGVTQTPKHLITATGQRVTLRCSPRSGDLSVYWYQQSLDQGLQFLIQYYNGEERAKGNILERFSAQQFPDLHSELNLSSLELGDSALYFCASSVELSAPQYFGPGTRLTVT.

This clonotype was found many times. The CDR3, as DNA: TGTGCCAGCACCGATAGGGAGGGTTTTGGGTCCTACGAGCAGTACTTC. Translating gives CASTDREGFGSYEQYF. The chain carries TRBV2 and TRBJ2-7; 7 nucleotides line up with TRBD2. Trimming took 7 bases from V and 1 from J; bases not matched to a gene: 13. In germline, CDR1 is SNHLY, CDR2 FYNNEI. The CDR3 runs 16 residues.

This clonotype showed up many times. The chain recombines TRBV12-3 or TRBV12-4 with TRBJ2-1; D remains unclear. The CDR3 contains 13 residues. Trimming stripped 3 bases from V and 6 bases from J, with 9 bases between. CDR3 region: CASSLVYSNEQFF. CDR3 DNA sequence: TGTGCCAGCAGTTTGGTCTATAGCAATGAGCAGTTCTTC.

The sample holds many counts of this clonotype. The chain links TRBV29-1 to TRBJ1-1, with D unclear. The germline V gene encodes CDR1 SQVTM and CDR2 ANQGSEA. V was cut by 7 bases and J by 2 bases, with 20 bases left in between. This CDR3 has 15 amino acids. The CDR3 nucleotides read TGCAGCGGCCTAGCTGACGGACTCATAAACACTGAAGCTTTCTTT. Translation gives CSGLADGLINTEAFF.

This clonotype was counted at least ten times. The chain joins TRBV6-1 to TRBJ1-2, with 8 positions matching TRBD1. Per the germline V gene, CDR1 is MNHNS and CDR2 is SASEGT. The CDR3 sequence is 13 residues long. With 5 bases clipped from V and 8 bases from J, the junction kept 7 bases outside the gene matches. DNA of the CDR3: TGTGCCAGCAGTTCGGCAGGGGGCGCGGGCTACACCTTC. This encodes CASSSAGGAGYTF.

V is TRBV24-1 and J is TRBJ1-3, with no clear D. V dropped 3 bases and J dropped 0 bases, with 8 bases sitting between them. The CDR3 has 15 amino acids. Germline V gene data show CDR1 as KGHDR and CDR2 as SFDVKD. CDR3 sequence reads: CATSDGINSGNTIYF. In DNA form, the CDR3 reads TGTGCCACCAGTGATGGTATCAACTCTGGAAACACCATATATTTT.

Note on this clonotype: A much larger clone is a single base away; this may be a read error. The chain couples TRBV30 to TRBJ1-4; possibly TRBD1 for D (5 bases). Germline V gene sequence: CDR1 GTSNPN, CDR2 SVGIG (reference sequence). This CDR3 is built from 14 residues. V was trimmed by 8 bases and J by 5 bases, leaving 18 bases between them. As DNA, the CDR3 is TGTGCCCGGGAACCCGGGACGGGAAATGAAAAACTGTTTTTT. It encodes CAREPGTGNEKLFF.

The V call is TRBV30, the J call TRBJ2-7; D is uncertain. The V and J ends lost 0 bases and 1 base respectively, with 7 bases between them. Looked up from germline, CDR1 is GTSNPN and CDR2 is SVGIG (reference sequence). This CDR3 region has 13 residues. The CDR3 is CAWSVMGSYEQYF. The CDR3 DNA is TGTGCCTGGAGTGTAATGGGATCCTACGAGCAGTACTTC.